Included here is one T cell receptor (beta chain) sequence, with context. V shed 3 bases and J 0 bases; nucleotides not matched to a gene: 11. The CDR3 is made up of 18 amino acids. Germline V gene lookup returns CDR1 KGHSH and CDR2 LQKENI. Generated by immunoSEQ multiplex PCR, the TCRdb table keeps only in-frame clones and is missing some. The table shows tens of thousands of clones, with nearly 85% occurring only once. The source of the sample is a study of T cell clones after liver transplantation. At the level of the study: At least one year of complete immunosuppression withdrawal without enzymes over twice normal defined tolerance.

The sequencing here drew on CD4+ T cells from blood, taken 45 to 46 months after liver transplant. This receptor was identified in a human patient who received a liver transplant. Some T cells may possibly be graft donor cells. The V call is TRBV18, the J call TRBJ1-1, with TRBD1 matching 9 bases. The chain's CDR3 is CASSPQGQGIIMNTEAFF. The CDR3 DNA reads as TGTGCCAGCTCACCTCAAGGACAGGGGATAATCATGAACACTGAAGCTTTCTTT.